This entry lists 29 T cell receptor beta chains sequenced from one sample in a study of tumor-infiltrating lymphocytes in localized non-small cell lung cancer. The assay was immunoSEQ multiplex PCR, and TCRdb's table has in-frame clones only and misses some. Seen here are 15,000 to 20,000 clones, 80% observed once, and the top ten hold around 10%. Sequenced sample: uninvolved lung tissue not adjacent to the tumor. Receptors were obtained from a human donor with non-small cell lung cancer.

This clone has more than one count but fewer than ten. J is TRBJ2-7 and V is TRBV2, with D unresolved. Per the germline V gene, CDR1 is SNHLY and CDR2 is FYNNEI. The ends were cut back, 6 bases at V and 6 bases at J, with 15 bases in the middle. The CDR3 totals 13 residues. The CDR3 DNA reads as TGTGCCAGCAGGGAACCCCCCTTGTCCGAGCAGTACTTC. Encoded protein: CASREPPLSEQYF. The full variable domain, in which reference TRBV2 and TRBJ2-7 provide the parts outside the CDR3, is EPEVTQTPSHQVTQMGQEVILRCVPISNHLYFYWYRQILGQKVEFLVSFYNNEISEKSEIFDDQFSVERPDGSNFTLKIRSTKLEDSAMYFCASREPPLSEQYFGPGTRLTVT.

This clone was counted only a few times. This sequence joins TRBV6-1 and TRBJ2-2; D gene ambiguous. Germline V CDR1 and CDR2: MNHNS, SASEGT. This CDR3 region has 12 residues. The V and J ends lost 7 bases and 4 bases respectively, with 7 bases between them. CDR3: CASILSTGELFF. The CDR3 nucleotides are TGTGCCAGCATTCTTAGCACCGGGGAGCTGTTTTTT.

The chain has TRBV10-3 and TRBJ1-1, with D tentatively TRBD1 (5 bases). The CDR3 length is 15 residues. V was cut by 6 bases and J by 1 base, with 15 bases left in between. In germline, CDR1 is ENHRY, CDR2 SYGVKD. The CDR3 DNA reads TGTGCCATCAGCCTGACGGGACTGGAGAACACTGAAGCTTTCTTT. The encoded protein is CAISLTGLENTEAFF.

V is TRBV6-5 and J is TRBJ2-7; weak D call: TRBD1 (6 bases). Germline assignment: CDR1 MNHEY and CDR2 SVGAGI. The CDR3 totals 16 residues. V shed 4 bases and J shed 0 bases, with 16 bases lying between them. The CDR3 region is CASSSYLRQASYEQYF. The CDR3 DNA sequence: TGTGCCAGCAGTTCTTACCTTAGACAGGCCTCCTACGAGCAGTACTTC.

The chain employs TRBV28 and TRBJ2-1; D uncertain. Looked up from germline, CDR1 is MDHEN and CDR2 is SYDVKM. The CDR3 spans 10 residues. Trimming took 5 bases from V and 6 from J, leaving 2 bases between them. In DNA, the CDR3 is TGTGCCAGCAGTCGCAATGAGCAGTTCTTC. It yields the protein CASSRNEQFF.

This clone has more than one count but fewer than ten. The J gene is TRBJ1-1, the V gene TRBV6-1, with a weak D call TRBD1 (6 bases). The germline V gene encodes CDR1 MNHNS and CDR2 SASEGT. The CDR3 consists of 13 residues. The V end lost 2 bases, the J end lost 4 bases, and 8 bases lay between the germline ends. The CDR3 here is CASSENRVTEAFF. The CDR3 coding sequence is TGTGCCAGCAGTGAAAACAGGGTCACTGAAGCTTTCTTT.

This clone came up a few times. The J gene is TRBJ1-2, the V gene TRBV28, with no clear D. This CDR3 contains 18 residues. Germline V lookup: CDR1 MDHEN, CDR2 SYDVKM. With 3 bases removed from V and 5 bases from J, the gap between germline ends came to 25 bases. The CDR3 loop reads CASSFALIKQRELYGYTF. The CDR3 nucleotides are TGTGCCAGCAGTTTCGCTTTAATTAAACAGCGGGAGCTATATGGCTACACCTTC.

CDR3 protein: CASSLEGSGSNEQFF. In DNA, the CDR3 is TGTGCCAGCAGCTTAGAGGGGAGTGGATCGAATGAGCAGTTCTTC. The chain combines TRBV13 with TRBJ2-1; perhaps D is TRBD1 or TRBD2 (5 bases each). The CDR3 has 15 amino acids. Germline assignment: CDR1 PRHDT and CDR2 FYEKMQ (reference sequence). V gave up 1 base and J gave up 7 bases, with 14 bases separating them.

The CDR3 DNA reads TGCGCCAGCAGCTTGAATACGGCAAACAGGGTTGATGGCTACACCTTC. Translation: CASSLNTANRVDGYTF. V gene TRBV5-1 combines with J gene TRBJ1-2, with D maybe TRBD1 (6 bases). V lost 1 base, J lost 6 bases, and 19 bases lay in between. Germline assignment: CDR1 SGHRS and CDR2 YFSETQ. This CDR3 is built from 16 residues.

The chain combines TRBV9 with TRBJ2-1, with 9 bases matching TRBD2. Germline V gives CDR1 SGDLS, CDR2 YYNGEE. The CDR3 extends over 16 amino acids. The junction had 10 bases not matched to a gene; V was cut back by 1 base and J by 8 bases. The DNA for the CDR3 is TGTGCCAGCAGCGTACCGGGAATAGCGGGAGAGGATGAGCAGTTCTTC. The encoded protein is CASSVPGIAGEDEQFF.

This chain uses TRBV19 with TRBJ1-2; D gene unclear. Trimming removed 1 base at V and 8 bases at J, with 20 bases between. CDR1 LNHDA and CDR2 SQIVND come from the germline V gene (reference sequence). The CDR3 runs 16 residues. CDR3 DNA sequence: TGTGCCAGTAGTATAGGACTGAACAGTCCGGCTAGAGGCTACACCTTC. It yields the protein CASSIGLNSPARGYTF.

The genes are TRBV11-1 and TRBJ2-7; the match to TRBD1 covers 8 bases. This CDR3 spans 13 amino acids. Germline loops: CDR1 SGHAT, CDR2 FQDESV (reference sequence). V lost 9 bases to trimming and J lost 2 bases; unmatched junction nucleotides: 6. Here the CDR3 reads CASSTGAAYEQYF. For the CDR3, the DNA is TGTGCCAGTTCGACAGGGGCAGCCTACGAGCAGTACTTC.

This sequence joins TRBV10-3 and TRBJ1-6; D uncertain. CDR1 is ENHRY, CDR2 SYGVKD, per germline. Trimming cost V 0 bases and J 9 bases, with 18 bases left between them. The CDR3 sequence is 17 residues long. As DNA, the CDR3 is TGTGCCATCAGTGAGTCGGGCTTTCGGTCCCCGGCTTCACCCCTCCACTTT. Translating it yields CAISESGFRSPASPLHF.

The chain joins TRBV28 to TRBJ2-1; 7 nucleotides line up with TRBD2. The germline gives CDR1 MDHEN, CDR2 SYDVKM. Trimming removed 2 bases from V and 7 bases from J; junction bases left unmatched: 11. The CDR3 is made up of 16 amino acids. CDR3 sequence reads: CASSLSQAGSQNEQFF. The CDR3 DNA sequence: TGTGCCAGCAGTTTAAGTCAAGCGGGGTCACAAAATGAGCAGTTCTTC.

The chain is built from TRBV6-5 and TRBJ1-3; D ambiguous. The CDR3 loop spans 16 amino acids. Germline V gene lookup returns CDR1 MNHEY and CDR2 SVGAGI. V was shortened by 2 bases and J by 1 base, with 12 bases between the two germline ends. CDR3 region: CASSYPNSLSGNTIYF. In nucleotides, the CDR3 is TGTGCCAGCAGTTACCCAAACAGCCTATCTGGAAACACCATATATTTT.

This chain links TRBV2 with TRBJ1-1; D not certain. From germline, CDR1 is SNHLY and CDR2 FYNNEI. The CDR3 is 13 amino acids. V was shortened by 3 bases and J by 1 base, with 6 bases between the two germline ends. The CDR3 here is CASSDLKNTEAFF. DNA for the CDR3: TGTGCCAGCAGTGATCTGAAGAACACTGAAGCTTTCTTT.

Points on this clone: One end of the junction fails to match germline, which may point to a read error. The chain is built from TRBV10-1 and TRBJ2-7, with a tentative D call TRBD1 (6 bases). This CDR3 has 13 amino acids. In germline, CDR1 is WNHNN, CDR2 SYGVQD (reference sequence). The CDR3 spells CASSAQTRTARHF. The CDR3 DNA sequence: TGCGCCAGCAGTGCTCAGACCCGGACAGCCAGACACTTC.

The V call is TRBV4-2, the J call TRBJ2-3; D is ambiguous. V gave up 4 bases and J gave up 0 bases, with 5 bases separating them. The CDR3 consists of 13 residues. Germline V gene sequence: CDR1 LGHNA, CDR2 YNFKEQ. The CDR3 nucleotides are TGTGCCAGCAGCCTCCTGAGCACAGATACGCAGTATTTT. Translated: CASSLLSTDTQYF.

DNA for the CDR3: TGTGCCAGTAGTATCATTGGAGCGGGAGTATCAGCAGATACGCAGTATTTT. This translates into CASSIIGAGVSADTQYF. The chain recombines TRBV19 with TRBJ2-3; TRBD2 agrees at 8 bases. The V and J ends lost 3 bases and 4 bases, in that order; junction bases with no gene match: 12. The CDR3 is 17 residues long. Germline V gives CDR1 LNHDA, CDR2 SQIVND (reference sequence).

The V gene is TRBV6-5, the J gene TRBJ1-3, with D hard to call. The CDR3 spans 14 residues. The V gene's germline CDR1 is MNHEY and CDR2 SVGAGI. The V and J ends lost 6 bases and 1 base respectively, with 10 bases between them. The CDR3 DNA reads as TGTGCCAGCAGCCCCATGGTATCTGGAAACACCATATATTTT. Amino acids: CASSPMVSGNTIYF.

J is TRBJ2-1 and V is TRBV9; D may be TRBD1 (5 bases). The CDR3 length is 14 residues. Trimming shortened V by 1 base and J by 1 base, and 6 bases separated the two germline ends. Germline V gene data show CDR1 as SGDLS and CDR2 as YYNGEE. Here the CDR3 reads CASSVRGSYNEQFF. CDR3 sequence (DNA): TGTGCCAGCAGCGTAAGGGGTTCCTACAATGAGCAGTTCTTC.

The chain links TRBV5-1 to TRBJ2-1; 12 nucleotides match TRBD2. CDR3 length: 16 residues. With 5 bases clipped from V and 6 bases from J, the junction kept 9 bases outside the gene matches. CDR1 and CDR2 (germline): SGHRS, YFSETQ. CDR3 protein: CASRDVTSGSFNEQFF. The DNA for the CDR3 is TGCGCCAGCAGGGATGTGACTAGCGGGAGTTTCAATGAGCAGTTCTTC.

This clone is labeled medium-sized. The rearrangement uses TRBV30 and TRBJ2-2; TRBD1 might be the D (6 bases). Germline V gene lookup returns CDR1 GTSNPN and CDR2 SVGIG (reference sequence). CDR3 length: 14 residues. V was trimmed by 3 bases and J by 7 bases, leaving 15 bases between them. CDR3 residues: CAWSSGRGSGELFF. For the CDR3, the DNA is TGTGCCTGGAGCAGCGGCAGGGGTAGCGGGGAGCTGTTTTTT.

The J gene is TRBJ1-1, the V gene TRBV19; 7 nucleotides align to TRBD1. Germline loops: CDR1 LNHDA, CDR2 SQIVND (reference sequence). This CDR3 is 13 amino acids long. J was trimmed by 4 bases and V by 10 bases; bases with no gene match: 9. CDR3 bases: TGTGCCACCTATGACAGGGCGGGCACTGAAGCTTTCTTT. This translates into CATYDRAGTEAFF. The full variable domain, its missing parts supplied by reference TRBV19 and TRBJ1-1, is DGGITQSPKYLFRKEGQNVTLSCEQNLNHDAMYWYRQDPGQGLRLIYYSQIVNDFQKGDIAEGYSVSREKKESFPLTVTSAQKNPTAFYLCATYDRAGTEAFFGQGTRLTVV.

V gene TRBV5-1 combines with J gene TRBJ2-1; 11 nucleotides agree with TRBD2. Unmatched junction bases numbered 19, after V lost 0 bases and J lost 2 bases. The V gene's germline CDR1 is SGHRS and CDR2 YFSETQ. The CDR3 length is 22 residues. CDR3 DNA sequence: TGCGCCAGCAGCTTGGGCCCTCGTCGGGGTAGCGGGAGGGAGGGCCCCTACAATGAGCAGTTCTTC. Its protein is CASSLGPRRGSGREGPYNEQFF.

The chain has TRBV10-3 and TRBJ2-5; D is unclear. The CDR3 covers 12 residues. V was cut by 3 bases and J by 3 bases, with 5 bases left in between. The germline V gene encodes CDR1 ENHRY and CDR2 SYGVKD. The CDR3 coding sequence is TGTGCCATCAGTGAATCGGAAGAGACCCAGTACTTC. Protein: CAISESEETQYF.

The rearrangement links TRBV27 to TRBJ1-4; TRBD1 is a possible D gene (5 bases). The V and J ends lost 0 bases and 2 bases respectively, with 16 bases between them. The CDR3 contains 18 residues. Germline CDR1 is MNHEY and CDR2 is SMNVEV (reference sequence). The CDR3 DNA follows: TGTGCCAGCAGTTTATCCGGGGATCGGGGCAACACTAATGAAAAACTGTTTTTT. As protein: CASSLSGDRGNTNEKLFF.

The rearrangement links TRBV19 to TRBJ2-6, with D hard to call. The V gene's germline CDR1 is LNHDA and CDR2 SQIVND (reference sequence). Trimming pared 5 bases from V and 0 bases from J, leaving 14 bases between. The CDR3 spans 17 residues. The CDR3 spells CASSLTIAFSGANVLTF. DNA of the CDR3: TGTGCCAGTAGTTTAACGATTGCTTTCTCTGGGGCCAACGTCCTGACTTTC.

The V and J genes are TRBV5-1 and TRBJ1-1; maybe TRBD1 (6 bases). Per the germline V gene, CDR1 is SGHRS and CDR2 is YFSETQ. The CDR3 consists of 14 residues. The germline V and J ends were trimmed by 0 bases and 7 bases, with 13 bases remaining between them. The CDR3 loop reads CASSLEGGAGEAFF. The CDR3 DNA sequence: TGCGCCAGCAGCTTGGAGGGGGGGGCAGGTGAAGCTTTCTTT.